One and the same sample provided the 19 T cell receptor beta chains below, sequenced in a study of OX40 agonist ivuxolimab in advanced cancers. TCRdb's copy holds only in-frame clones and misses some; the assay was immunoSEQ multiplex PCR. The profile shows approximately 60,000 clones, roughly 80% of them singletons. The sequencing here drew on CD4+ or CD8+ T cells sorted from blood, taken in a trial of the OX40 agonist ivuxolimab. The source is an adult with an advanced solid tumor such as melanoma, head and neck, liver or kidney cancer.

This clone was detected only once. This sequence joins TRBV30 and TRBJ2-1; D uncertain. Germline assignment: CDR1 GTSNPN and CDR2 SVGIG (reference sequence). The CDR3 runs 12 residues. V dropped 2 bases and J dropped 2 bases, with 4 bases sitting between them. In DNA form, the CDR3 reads TGTGCCTGGAGTCGGGCCTACAATGAGCAGTTCTTC. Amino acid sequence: CAWSRAYNEQFF. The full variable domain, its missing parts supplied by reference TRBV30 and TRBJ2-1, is SQTIHQWPATLVQPVGSPLSLECTVEGTSNPNLYWYRQAAGRGLQLLFYSVGIGQISSEVPQNLSASRPQDRQFILSSKKLLLSDSGFYLCAWSRAYNEQFFGPGTRLTVL.

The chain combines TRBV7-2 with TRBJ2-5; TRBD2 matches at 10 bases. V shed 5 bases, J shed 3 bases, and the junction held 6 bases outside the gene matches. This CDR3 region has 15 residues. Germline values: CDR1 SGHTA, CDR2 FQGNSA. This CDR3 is CASSRGLAGEETQYF. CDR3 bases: TGTGCCAGCAGCCGGGGGCTAGCGGGGGAAGAGACCCAGTACTTC.

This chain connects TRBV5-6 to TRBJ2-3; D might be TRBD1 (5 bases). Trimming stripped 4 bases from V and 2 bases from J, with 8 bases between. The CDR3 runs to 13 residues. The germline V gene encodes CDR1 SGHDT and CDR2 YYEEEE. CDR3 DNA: TGTGCCAGCAGCATTGGACACACAGATACGCAGTATTTT. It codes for CASSIGHTDTQYF.

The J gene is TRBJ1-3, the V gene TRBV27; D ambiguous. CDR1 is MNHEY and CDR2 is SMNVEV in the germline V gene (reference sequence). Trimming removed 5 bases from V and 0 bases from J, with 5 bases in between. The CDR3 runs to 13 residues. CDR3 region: CASSPYSGNTIYF. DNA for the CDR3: TGTGCCAGCAGTCCCTACTCTGGAAACACCATATATTTT.

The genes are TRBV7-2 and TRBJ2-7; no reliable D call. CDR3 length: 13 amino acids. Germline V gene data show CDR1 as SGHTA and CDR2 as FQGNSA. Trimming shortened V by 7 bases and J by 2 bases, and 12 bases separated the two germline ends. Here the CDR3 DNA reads TGTGCCAGCAACTTCCAAACAGCCTACGAGCAGTACTTC. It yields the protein CASNFQTAYEQYF.

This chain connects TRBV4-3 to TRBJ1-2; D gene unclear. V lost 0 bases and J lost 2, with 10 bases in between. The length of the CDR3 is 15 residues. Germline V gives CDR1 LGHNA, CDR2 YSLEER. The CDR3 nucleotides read TGCGCCAGCAGCCAAGATACGGCGCAGAACTATGGCTACACCTTC. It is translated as CASSQDTAQNYGYTF.

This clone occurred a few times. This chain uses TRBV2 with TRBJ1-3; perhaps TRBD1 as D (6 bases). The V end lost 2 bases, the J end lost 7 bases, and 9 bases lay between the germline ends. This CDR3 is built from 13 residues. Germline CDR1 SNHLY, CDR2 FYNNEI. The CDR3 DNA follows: TGTGCCAGCAGTGAATTTCAGGGGAACACCATATATTTT. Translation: CASSEFQGNTIYF. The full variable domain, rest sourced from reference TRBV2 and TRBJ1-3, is EPEVTQTPSHQVTQMGQEVILRCVPISNHLYFYWYRQILGQKVEFLVSFYNNEISEKSEIFDDQFSVERPDGSNFTLKIRSTKLEDSAMYFCASSEFQGNTIYFGEGSWLTVV.

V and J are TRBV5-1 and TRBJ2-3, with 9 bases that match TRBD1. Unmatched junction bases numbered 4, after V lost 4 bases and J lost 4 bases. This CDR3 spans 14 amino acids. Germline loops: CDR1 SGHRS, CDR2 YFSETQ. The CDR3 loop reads CASSPRQGADTQYF. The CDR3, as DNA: TGCGCCAGCAGCCCGCGACAGGGGGCAGATACGCAGTATTTT. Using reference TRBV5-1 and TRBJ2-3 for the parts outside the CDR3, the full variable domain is KAGVTQTPRYLIKTRGQQVTLSCSPISGHRSVSWYQQTPGQGLQFLFEYFSETQRNKGNFPGRFSGRQFSNSRSEMNVSTLELGDSALYLCASSPRQGADTQYFGPGTRLTVL.

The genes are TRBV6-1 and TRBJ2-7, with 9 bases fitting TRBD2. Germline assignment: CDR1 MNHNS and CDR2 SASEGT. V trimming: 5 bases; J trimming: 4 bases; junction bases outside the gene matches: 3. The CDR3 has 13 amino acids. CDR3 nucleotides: TGTGCCAGCAGTTTAGCGGGGGAGTACGAGCAGTACTTC. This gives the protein CASSLAGEYEQYF.

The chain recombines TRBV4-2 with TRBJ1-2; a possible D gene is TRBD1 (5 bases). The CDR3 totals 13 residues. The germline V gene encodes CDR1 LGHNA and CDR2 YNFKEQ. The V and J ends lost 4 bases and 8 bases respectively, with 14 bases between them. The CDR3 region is CASSPGGTWGYTF. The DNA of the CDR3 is TGTGCCAGCAGCCCGGGGGGGACGTGGGGCTACACCTTC.

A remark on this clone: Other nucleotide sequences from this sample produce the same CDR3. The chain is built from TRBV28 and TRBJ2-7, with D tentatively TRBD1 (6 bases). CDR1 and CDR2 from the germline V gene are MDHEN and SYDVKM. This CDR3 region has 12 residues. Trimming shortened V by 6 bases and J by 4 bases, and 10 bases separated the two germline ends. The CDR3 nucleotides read TGTGCCAGCAGCCTTGACAGGTACGAGCAGTACTTC. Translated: CASSLDRYEQYF.

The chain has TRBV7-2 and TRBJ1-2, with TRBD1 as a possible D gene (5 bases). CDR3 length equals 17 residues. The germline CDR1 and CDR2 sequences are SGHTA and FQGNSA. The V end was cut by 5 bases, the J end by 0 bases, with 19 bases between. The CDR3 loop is CASSPFARGLSNYGYTF. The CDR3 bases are TGTGCCAGCAGCCCCTTCGCCCGGGGCCTATCTAACTATGGCTACACCTTC.

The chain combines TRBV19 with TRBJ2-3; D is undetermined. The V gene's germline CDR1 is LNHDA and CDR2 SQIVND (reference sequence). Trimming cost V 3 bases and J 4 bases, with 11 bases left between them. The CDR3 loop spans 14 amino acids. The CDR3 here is CASSIHEGPDTQYF. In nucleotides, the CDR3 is TGTGCCAGTAGTATTCACGAAGGCCCAGATACGCAGTATTTT. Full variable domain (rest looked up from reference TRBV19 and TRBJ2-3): DGGITQSPKYLFRKEGQNVTLSCEQNLNHDAMYWYRQDPGQGLRLIYYSQIVNDFQKGDIAEGYSVSREKKESFPLTVTSAQKNPTAFYLCASSIHEGPDTQYFGPGTRLTVL.

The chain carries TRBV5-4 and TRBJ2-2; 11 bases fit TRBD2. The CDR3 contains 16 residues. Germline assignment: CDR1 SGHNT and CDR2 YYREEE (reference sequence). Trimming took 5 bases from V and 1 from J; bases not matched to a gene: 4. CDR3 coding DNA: TGTGCCAGCAGACCAGGGACTAGCGGGAACACCGGGGAGCTGTTTTTT. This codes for CASRPGTSGNTGELFF.

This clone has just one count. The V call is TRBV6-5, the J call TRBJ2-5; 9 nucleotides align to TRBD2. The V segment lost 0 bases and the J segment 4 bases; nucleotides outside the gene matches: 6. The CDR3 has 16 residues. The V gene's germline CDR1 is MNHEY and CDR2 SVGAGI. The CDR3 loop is CASSYSRLAALETQYF. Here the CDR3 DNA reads TGTGCCAGCAGTTACTCGAGACTAGCGGCGCTAGAGACCCAGTACTTC.

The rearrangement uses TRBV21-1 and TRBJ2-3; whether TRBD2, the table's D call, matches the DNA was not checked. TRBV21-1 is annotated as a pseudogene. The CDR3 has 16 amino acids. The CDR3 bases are TGTGCCAGCAGCAAATCGGAGCGGGGGCTATTTGATACGCAGTATTTT. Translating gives CASSKSERGLFDTQYF.

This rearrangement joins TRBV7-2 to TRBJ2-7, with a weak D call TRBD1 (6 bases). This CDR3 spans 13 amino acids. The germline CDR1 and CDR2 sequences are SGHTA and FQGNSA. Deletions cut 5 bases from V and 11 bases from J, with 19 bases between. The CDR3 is CASSPALGGRKYF. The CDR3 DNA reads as TGTGCCAGCAGCCCAGCCCTTGGGGGCCGGAAGTACTTC.

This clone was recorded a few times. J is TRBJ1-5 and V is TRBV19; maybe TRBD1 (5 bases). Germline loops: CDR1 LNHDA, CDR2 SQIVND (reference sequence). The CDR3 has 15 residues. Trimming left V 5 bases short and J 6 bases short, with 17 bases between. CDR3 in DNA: TGTGCCAGTAGTGGCCGGGAGTGGGGGATTCAGCCCCAGCATTTT. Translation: CASSGREWGIQPQHF.

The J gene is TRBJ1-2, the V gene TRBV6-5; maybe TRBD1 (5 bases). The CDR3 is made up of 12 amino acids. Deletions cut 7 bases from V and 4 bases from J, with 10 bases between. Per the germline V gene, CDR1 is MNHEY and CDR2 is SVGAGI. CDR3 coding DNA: TGTGCCAGCACGGCAGGGCGCTATGGCTACACCTTC. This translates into CASTAGRYGYTF.